Shown below are 27 T cell receptor beta chains from a single sample sequenced in a study of sequential checkpoint blockade in melanoma. Libraries were prepared by immunoSEQ multiplex PCR; TCRdb keeps only in-frame clonotypes and omits some of them. Seen here are 30,000 or so clones, approximately 82% observed once, and the top ten hold approximately 20%. Treatment noted: randomized to nivolumab then ipilimumab (arm A) or the reverse (arm B). The input for sequencing was CD8+ T cells sorted from blood (inferred from file names), taken from a patient given nivolumab and ipilimumab in sequence. All receptors come from a human donor with melanoma.

The chain joins TRBV19 to TRBJ1-1, with D possibly matching TRBD1 (5 bases). CDR3 length equals 14 residues. CDR1 is LNHDA and CDR2 is SQIVND in the germline V gene (reference sequence). V gave up 7 bases and J gave up 5 bases, with 17 bases separating them. CDR3 loop: CASTRRGPRTEAFF. Here the CDR3 DNA reads TGTGCCAGTACCCGGAGGGGCCCGAGGACTGAAGCTTTCTTT. The whole variable domain, filled in from reference TRBV19 and TRBJ1-1, reads DGGITQSPKYLFRKEGQNVTLSCEQNLNHDAMYWYRQDPGQGLRLIYYSQIVNDFQKGDIAEGYSVSREKKESFPLTVTSAQKNPTAFYLCASTRRGPRTEAFFGQGTRLTVV.

The chain joins TRBV27 to TRBJ2-1, with 10 bases aligning to TRBD2. Germline V gene lookup returns CDR1 MNHEY and CDR2 SMNVEV (reference sequence). Trimming cost V 5 bases and J 9 bases; bases outside gene matches: 10. The CDR3 has 15 residues. CDR3 DNA: TGTGCCAGCAGTCCCCTAGCGGGAGTTGTATCTGAGCAGTTCTTC. This gives the protein CASSPLAGVVSEQFF.

This clone was recorded a few times. The J gene is TRBJ2-7, the V gene TRBV6-5; 13 bases match TRBD2. The germline V gene has CDR1 MNHEY and CDR2 SVGAGI. Trimming at V came to 2 bases and at J to 9 bases, leaving 4 bases not matched to a gene. The CDR3 extends over 14 amino acids. This CDR3 reads CASSYGTSGTGQYF. CDR3 coding DNA: TGTGCCAGCAGTTACGGGACTAGCGGGACGGGGCAGTACTTC.

The J gene is TRBJ1-1, the V gene TRBV5-5; D is uncertain. Germline values: CDR1 SGHKS, CDR2 YYEKEE (reference sequence). V was cut by 0 bases and J by 5 bases, with 5 bases left in between. The CDR3 is made up of 12 amino acids. The CDR3: CASSLESTEAFF. CDR3 sequence (DNA): TGTGCCAGCAGCTTGGAGAGTACTGAAGCTTTCTTT.

V and J are TRBV9 and TRBJ2-3; D remains ambiguous. Trimming cost V 3 bases and J 1 base, with 9 bases left between them. CDR3 length: 14 amino acids. The germline CDR1 and CDR2 sequences are SGDLS and YYNGEE. CDR3 DNA sequence: TGTGCCAGCAGCGCAACAATACGCACAGATACGCAGTATTTT. Encoded protein: CASSATIRTDTQYF.

V usage is TRBV9 and J usage is TRBJ2-7, with D tentatively TRBD1 (6 bases). V dropped 4 bases and J dropped 0 bases, with 14 bases sitting between them. The CDR3 length is 15 residues. Germline CDR1 is SGDLS and CDR2 is YYNGEE. The CDR3 DNA sequence: TGTGCCAGCAGCCGGATGACAGGCAGCTCCTACGAGCAGTACTTC. Translated, it gives CASSRMTGSSYEQYF.

This clone was counted a few times. The J gene is TRBJ1-1, the V gene TRBV4-1; 7 bases agree with TRBD1. Germline CDR1 MGHRA, CDR2 YSYEKL. V shed 5 bases and J 5 bases; nucleotides not matched to a gene: 5. There are 13 residues in the CDR3. Written as DNA, the CDR3 is TGCGCCAGCAGCGACAGGGCGGGGACTGAAGCTTTCTTT. Encoded protein: CASSDRAGTEAFF.

The chain is built from TRBV6-5 and TRBJ1-1, with no clear D. V was shortened by 2 bases and J by 0 bases, with 13 bases between the two germline ends. CDR3 length: 16 amino acids. CDR1 and CDR2 (germline): MNHEY, SVGAGI. The CDR3 sequence is CASSYDGGSMNTEAFF. CDR3 coding DNA: TGTGCCAGCAGTTACGACGGAGGCTCCATGAACACTGAAGCTTTCTTT.

This sequence joins TRBV2 and TRBJ1-1; TRBD1 might be the D (6 bases). Trimming stripped 6 bases from V and 0 bases from J, with 20 bases between. The CDR3 contains 17 residues. Germline V gene lookup returns CDR1 SNHLY and CDR2 FYNNEI. CDR3 region: CASRGARGVSMNTEAFF. The CDR3 DNA follows: TGTGCCAGCAGGGGGGCCCGGGGAGTCTCTATGAACACTGAAGCTTTCTTT.

The rearrangement joins TRBV27 to TRBJ2-3; weak D call: TRBD2 (6 bases). This CDR3 contains 13 residues. V shed 1 base and J shed 6 bases, with 8 bases lying between them. Germline V gene data show CDR1 as MNHEY and CDR2 as SMNVEV (reference sequence). CDR3 loop: CASSLWREDTQYF. The CDR3 DNA reads as TGTGCCAGCAGTTTATGGAGGGAGGATACGCAGTATTTT.

V usage is TRBV4-3 and J usage is TRBJ2-2, with 8 bases that match TRBD1. Looked up from germline, CDR1 is LGHNA and CDR2 is YSLEER. This CDR3 has 18 residues. The ends lost 4 bases at V and 3 bases at J; junction bases unmatched: 13. CDR3 loop: CASSLIYGQGRDTGELFF. The CDR3, as DNA: TGCGCCAGCAGCCTGATCTACGGACAGGGAAGGGACACCGGGGAGCTGTTTTTT.

V and J are TRBV4-1 and TRBJ1-1; 7 bases map to TRBD1. CDR1 is MGHRA, CDR2 YSYEKL, per germline. V lost 4 bases, J lost 4 bases, and 6 bases stayed unmatched. CDR3 length equals 14 residues. This CDR3 is CASSPQGLGTEAFF. CDR3 DNA sequence: TGCGCCAGCAGCCCACAGGGGCTCGGCACTGAAGCTTTCTTT.

The V gene is TRBV27, the J gene TRBJ1-2; 10 bases are a match to TRBD1. Germline V lookup: CDR1 MNHEY, CDR2 SMNVEV (reference sequence). V lost 5 bases and J lost 4; bases outside the gene matches: 10. This CDR3 is built from 16 residues. The CDR3, as DNA: TGTGCCAGCAGTGCCCGGGACAGGGGCTTTGTCTATGGCTACACCTTC. It is translated as CASSARDRGFVYGYTF.

The chain has TRBV27 and TRBJ1-2; D uncertain. The germline V gene encodes CDR1 MNHEY and CDR2 SMNVEV (reference sequence). V was trimmed by 5 bases and J by 8 bases, leaving 18 bases between them. The CDR3 spans 14 residues. The CDR3 reads CASSLGLPGKGYTF. CDR3 nucleotide sequence: TGTGCCAGCAGTCTCGGGTTGCCCGGGAAAGGCTACACCTTC.

V and J are TRBV6-5 and TRBJ1-5, with TRBD1 identical over 7 bases. V was clipped by 3 bases and J by 1 base; unmatched bases: 3. From germline, CDR1 is MNHEY and CDR2 SVGAGI. The CDR3 runs to 15 residues. CDR3 residues: CASSYRGLSNQPQHF. DNA for the CDR3: TGTGCCAGCAGTTATAGGGGGCTGAGCAATCAGCCCCAGCATTTT.

This chain uses TRBV5-1 with TRBJ1-1; D is uncertain. Germline V gene lookup returns CDR1 SGHRS and CDR2 YFSETQ. This CDR3 has 13 amino acids. V dropped 5 bases and J dropped 5 bases, with 13 bases sitting between them. The CDR3 region is CASRRPRDTEAFF. CDR3 DNA: TGCGCCAGCAGAAGGCCGAGGGATACTGAAGCTTTCTTT.

J is TRBJ1-2 and V is TRBV5-4; D possibly corresponds to TRBD1 (5 bases). This CDR3 is built from 13 residues. Germline assignment: CDR1 SGHNT and CDR2 YYREEE (reference sequence). Trimming shortened V by 6 bases and J by 4 bases, and 13 bases separated the two germline ends. CDR3: CASIGAGGYGYTF. CDR3 in DNA: TGTGCCAGCATCGGGGCCGGGGGCTATGGCTACACCTTC.

V and J are TRBV13 and TRBJ2-7; TRBD2 aligns across 8 bases. Trimming cost V 5 bases and J 0 bases; bases outside gene matches: 3. Germline V gene lookup returns CDR1 PRHDT and CDR2 FYEKMQ (reference sequence). This CDR3 has 14 residues. DNA of the CDR3: TGTGCCAGCAGCGAAGGACTAGCCTCCTACGAGCAGTACTTC. Amino acid sequence: CASSEGLASYEQYF.

This clone was counted only a few times. This sequence joins TRBV7-6 and TRBJ1-3; TRBD1 might be the D (6 bases). This CDR3 region has 16 residues. CDR1 SGHVS and CDR2 FNYEAQ come from the germline V gene. Trimming took off 4 bases at V and 0 bases at J, with 13 bases between the two ends. CDR3 sequence (DNA): TGTGCCAGCAGCTGGGGGCCACTCTTCTCTGGAAACACCATATATTTT. It is translated as CASSWGPLFSGNTIYF.

The rearrangement links TRBV5-6 to TRBJ2-7; TRBD2 aligns across 10 bases. The germline V gene encodes CDR1 SGHDT and CDR2 YYEEEE. Trimming removed 4 bases from V and 4 bases from J; junction bases left unmatched: 11. The CDR3 is 16 residues long. The CDR3 bases are TGTGCCAGCAGCAGGCCGGGACTAGCGAACCGTTACGAGCAGTACTTC. This translates into CASSRPGLANRYEQYF.

The rearrangement uses TRBV9 and TRBJ2-7; 8 bases fit TRBD1. This CDR3 has 15 residues. Germline loops: CDR1 SGDLS, CDR2 YYNGEE. V was pared by 0 bases and J by 4 bases, with 6 bases of the junction left unmatched. Here the CDR3 DNA reads TGTGCCAGCAGCGTAGATGGGACAGGACAATACGAGCAGTACTTC. Amino acid sequence: CASSVDGTGQYEQYF.

This chain joins TRBV4-1 and TRBJ2-5; tentatively, D is TRBD2 (5 bases). The end of the DNA aligns better with TRBJ2-7, so the J call may be wrong. The V gene's germline CDR1 is MGHRA and CDR2 YSYEKL. This CDR3 comprises 15 residues. The CDR3 sequence: CASSQDDGGLFEQYF. The CDR3 DNA follows: TGCGCCAGCAGCCAAGATGACGGCGGGCTCTTCGAGCAGTACTTC.

This clone was seen just once. This chain links TRBV9 with TRBJ2-7; 9 bases map to TRBD1. V shed 2 bases and J 4 bases; nucleotides not matched to a gene: 7. There are 15 residues in the CDR3. From germline, CDR1 is SGDLS and CDR2 YYNGEE. CDR3 residues: CASSVSGTGSYEQYF. Here the CDR3 DNA reads TGTGCCAGCAGCGTTTCCGGGACAGGGTCGTACGAGCAGTACTTC.

The CDR3 loop reads CASSPGRPRGTDTQYF. As DNA, the CDR3 is TGTGCCAGCAGCCCCGGACGTCCCAGGGGCACAGATACGCAGTATTTT. The chain has TRBV7-9 and TRBJ2-3; D is perhaps TRBD1 (5 bases). The V gene lost 5 bases and the J gene lost 1 base, with 16 bases spanning the gap. The CDR3 contains 16 residues. Germline-derived CDR1 and CDR2 are SEHNR and FQNEAQ (reference sequence).

J is TRBJ1-2 and V is TRBV9; D gene unclear. CDR3 length: 13 amino acids. The V gene's germline CDR1 is SGDLS and CDR2 YYNGEE. Trimming stripped 1 base from V and 8 bases from J, with 12 bases between. In DNA form, the CDR3 reads TGTGCCAGCAGCGTAACGGGTTTGAGCGGCTACACCTTC. It is translated as CASSVTGLSGYTF.

The chain is built from TRBV4-3 and TRBJ1-2; D gene uncertain. This CDR3 is 14 amino acids long. The germline V and J ends were trimmed by 0 bases and 4 bases, with 9 bases remaining between them. Per germline, CDR1 LGHNA and CDR2 YSLEER. The chain's CDR3 is CASSQDTRSYGYTF. CDR3 sequence (DNA): TGCGCCAGCAGCCAAGACACCCGGAGCTATGGCTACACCTTC.

The chain links TRBV27 to TRBJ2-7; a weak D match, TRBD2 (6 bases). Germline V lookup: CDR1 MNHEY, CDR2 SMNVEV (reference sequence). The CDR3 is 14 amino acids. V was trimmed by 5 bases and J by 1 base, leaving 12 bases between them. The CDR3 protein is CASSKLGGSYEQYF. The DNA of the CDR3 is TGTGCCAGCAGTAAATTGGGGGGTTCCTACGAGCAGTACTTC.